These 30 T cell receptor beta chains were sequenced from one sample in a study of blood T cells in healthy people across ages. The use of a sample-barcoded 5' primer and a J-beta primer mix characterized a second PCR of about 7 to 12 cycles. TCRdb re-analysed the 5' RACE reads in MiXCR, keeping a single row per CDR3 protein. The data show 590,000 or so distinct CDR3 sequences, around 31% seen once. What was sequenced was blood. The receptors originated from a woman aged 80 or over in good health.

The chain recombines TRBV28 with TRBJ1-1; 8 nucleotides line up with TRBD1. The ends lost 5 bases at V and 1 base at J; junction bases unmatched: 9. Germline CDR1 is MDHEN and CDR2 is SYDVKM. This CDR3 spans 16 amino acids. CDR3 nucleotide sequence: TGTGCCAGCAGTCTATCATGGACAGGGTGGAACACTGAAGCTTTCTTT. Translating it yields CASSLSWTGWNTEAFF.

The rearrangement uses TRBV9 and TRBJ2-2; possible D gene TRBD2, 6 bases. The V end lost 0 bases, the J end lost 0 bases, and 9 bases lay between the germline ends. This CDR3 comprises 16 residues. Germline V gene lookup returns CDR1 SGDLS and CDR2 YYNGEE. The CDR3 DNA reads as TGTGCCAGCAGCGTAGGCAGGACTACGAACACCGGGGAGCTGTTTTTT. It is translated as CASSVGRTTNTGELFF.

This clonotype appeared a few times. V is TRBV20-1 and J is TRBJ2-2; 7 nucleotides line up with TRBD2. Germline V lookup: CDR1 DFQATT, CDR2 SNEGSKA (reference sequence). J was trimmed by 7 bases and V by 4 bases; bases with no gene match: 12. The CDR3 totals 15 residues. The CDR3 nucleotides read TGCAGTGCTACGTCCGGTGGCGGGGGAGTCGGGGAGCTGTTTTTT. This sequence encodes CSATSGGGGVGELFF.

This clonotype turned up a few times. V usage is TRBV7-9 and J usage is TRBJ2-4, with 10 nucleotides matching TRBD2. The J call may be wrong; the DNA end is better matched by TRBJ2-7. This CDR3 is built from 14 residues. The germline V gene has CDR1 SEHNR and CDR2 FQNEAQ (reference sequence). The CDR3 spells CASSTSGRAYEQYF. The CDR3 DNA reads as TGTGCCAGCAGCACCAGCGGGAGGGCCTACGAGCAGTACTTC.

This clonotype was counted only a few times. The CDR3 protein is CASSEGQGRISYTF. The CDR3 nucleotides are TGTGCCAGCAGTGAAGGGCAGGGCCGCATAAGCTACACCTTC. The chain links TRBV2 to TRBJ1-2; a possible D gene is TRBD1 (5 bases). The germline V and J ends were trimmed by 1 base and 9 bases, with 15 bases remaining between them. The CDR3 covers 14 residues. Germline CDR1 SNHLY, CDR2 FYNNEI.

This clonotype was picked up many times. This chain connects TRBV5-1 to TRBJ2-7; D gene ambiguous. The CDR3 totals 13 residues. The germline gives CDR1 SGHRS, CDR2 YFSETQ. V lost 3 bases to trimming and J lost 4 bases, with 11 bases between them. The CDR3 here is CASSSGKEYEQYF. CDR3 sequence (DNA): TGCGCCAGCAGCTCTGGTAAAGAGTACGAGCAGTACTTC.

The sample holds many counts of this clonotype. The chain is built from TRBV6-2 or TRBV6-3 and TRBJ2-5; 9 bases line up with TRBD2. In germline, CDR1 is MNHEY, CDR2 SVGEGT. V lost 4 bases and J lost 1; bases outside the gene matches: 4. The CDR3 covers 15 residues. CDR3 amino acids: CASSWTAGGQETQYF. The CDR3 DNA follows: TGTGCCAGCAGTTGGACAGCGGGGGGCCAAGAGACCCAGTACTTC.

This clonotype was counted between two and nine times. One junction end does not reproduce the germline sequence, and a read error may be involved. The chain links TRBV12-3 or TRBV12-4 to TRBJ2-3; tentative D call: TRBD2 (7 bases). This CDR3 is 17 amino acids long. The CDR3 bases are TGTGCCAGCAGTTTAACTGGGGGGGGCTCTAGCACAGATGCGCAGTATTTT. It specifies CASSLTGGGSSTDAQYF.

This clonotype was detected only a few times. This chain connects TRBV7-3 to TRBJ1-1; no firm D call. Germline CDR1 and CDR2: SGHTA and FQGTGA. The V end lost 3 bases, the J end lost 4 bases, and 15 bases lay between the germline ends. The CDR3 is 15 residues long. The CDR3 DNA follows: TGTGCCAGCAGCTTGTCCGGGAAAGAAGGCACTGAAGCTTTCTTT. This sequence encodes CASSLSGKEGTEAFF.

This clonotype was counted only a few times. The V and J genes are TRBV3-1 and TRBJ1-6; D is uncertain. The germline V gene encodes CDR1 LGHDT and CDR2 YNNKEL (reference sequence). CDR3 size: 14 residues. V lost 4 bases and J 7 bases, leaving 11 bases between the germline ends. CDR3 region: CASSPDGANSPLHF. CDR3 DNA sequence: TGTGCCAGCAGCCCCGACGGAGCGAATTCACCCCTCCACTTT. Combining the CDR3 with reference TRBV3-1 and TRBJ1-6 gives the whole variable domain DTAVSQTPKYLVTQMGNDKSIKCEQNLGHDTMYWYKQDSKKFLKIMFSYNNKELIINETVPNRFSPKSPDKAHLNLHINSLELGDSAVYFCASSPDGANSPLHFGNGTRLTVT.

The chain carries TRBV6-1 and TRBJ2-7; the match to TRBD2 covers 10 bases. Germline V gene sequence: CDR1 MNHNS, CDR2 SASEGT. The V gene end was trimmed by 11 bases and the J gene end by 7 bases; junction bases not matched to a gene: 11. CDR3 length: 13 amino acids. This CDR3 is CAAGLALYNEQYF. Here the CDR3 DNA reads TGTGCCGCGGGACTAGCGCTTTACAATGAGCAGTACTTC.

CDR3 sequence reads: CSARRGNDNYGYTF. In DNA form, the CDR3 reads TGCAGTGCTAGGAGAGGGAACGACAACTATGGCTACACCTTC. V is TRBV20-1 and J is TRBJ1-2; D unclear. This CDR3 comprises 14 residues. Germline V gene data show CDR1 as DFQATT and CDR2 as SNEGSKA (reference sequence). Trimming stripped 3 bases from V and 2 bases from J, with 13 bases between.

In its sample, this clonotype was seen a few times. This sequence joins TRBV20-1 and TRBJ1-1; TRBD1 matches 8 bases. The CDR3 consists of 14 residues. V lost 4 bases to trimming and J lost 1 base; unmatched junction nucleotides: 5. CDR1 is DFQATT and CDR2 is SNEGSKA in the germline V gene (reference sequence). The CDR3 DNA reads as TGCAGTGCTATTAGGACAGGGTGGAACACTGAAGCTTTCTTT. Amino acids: CSAIRTGWNTEAFF.

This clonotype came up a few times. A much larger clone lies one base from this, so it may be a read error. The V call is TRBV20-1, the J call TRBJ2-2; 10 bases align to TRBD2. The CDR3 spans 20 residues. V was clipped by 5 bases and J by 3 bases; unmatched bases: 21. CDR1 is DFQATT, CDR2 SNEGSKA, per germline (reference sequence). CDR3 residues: CSARRRIGAGLAADTGELFF. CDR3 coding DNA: TGCAGTGCTCGAAGAAGGATAGGGGCCGGACTAGCGGCGGACACCGGGGAGCTGTTTTTT.

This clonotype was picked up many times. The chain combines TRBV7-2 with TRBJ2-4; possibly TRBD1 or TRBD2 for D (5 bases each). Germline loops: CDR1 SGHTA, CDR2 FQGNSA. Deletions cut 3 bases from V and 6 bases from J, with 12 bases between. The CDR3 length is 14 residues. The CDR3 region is CASSLDMGRNIQYF. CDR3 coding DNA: TGTGCCAGCAGCTTGGACATGGGGAGAAACATTCAGTACTTC.

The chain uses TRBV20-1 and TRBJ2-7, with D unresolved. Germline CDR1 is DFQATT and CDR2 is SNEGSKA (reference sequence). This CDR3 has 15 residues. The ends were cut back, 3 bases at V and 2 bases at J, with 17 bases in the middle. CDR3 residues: CSASPQLGSTYEQYF. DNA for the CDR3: TGCAGTGCTAGTCCCCAGTTGGGCAGCACCTACGAGCAGTACTTC.

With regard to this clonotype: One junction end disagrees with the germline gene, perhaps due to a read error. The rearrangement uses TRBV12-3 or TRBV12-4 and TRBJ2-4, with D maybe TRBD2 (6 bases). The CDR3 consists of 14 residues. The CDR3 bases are TGTGCTAGCAGTTGCGTCGGGACGGGGGACATTCAGTACTTC. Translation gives CASSCVGTGDIQYF.

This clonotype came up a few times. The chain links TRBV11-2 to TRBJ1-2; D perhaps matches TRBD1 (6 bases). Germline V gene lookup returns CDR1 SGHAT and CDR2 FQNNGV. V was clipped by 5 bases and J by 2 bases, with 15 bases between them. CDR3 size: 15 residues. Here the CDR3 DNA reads TGTGCCAGCAGCGAGAACCGGGACAACAACTATGGCTACACCTTC. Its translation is CASSENRDNNYGYTF.

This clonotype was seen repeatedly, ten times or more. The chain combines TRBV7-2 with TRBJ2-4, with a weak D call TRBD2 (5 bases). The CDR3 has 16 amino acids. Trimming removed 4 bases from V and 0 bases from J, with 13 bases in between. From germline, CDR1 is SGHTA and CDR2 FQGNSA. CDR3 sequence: CASSSSSTVAKNIQYF. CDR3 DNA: TGTGCCAGCAGCTCCTCTAGCACCGTAGCCAAAAACATTCAGTACTTC. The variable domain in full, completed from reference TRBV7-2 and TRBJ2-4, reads GAGVSQSPSNKVTEKGKDVELRCDPISGHTALYWYRQSLGQGLEFLIYFQGNSAPDKSGLPSDRFSAERTGGSVSTLTIQRTQQEDSAVYLCASSSSSTVAKNIQYFGAGTRLSVL.

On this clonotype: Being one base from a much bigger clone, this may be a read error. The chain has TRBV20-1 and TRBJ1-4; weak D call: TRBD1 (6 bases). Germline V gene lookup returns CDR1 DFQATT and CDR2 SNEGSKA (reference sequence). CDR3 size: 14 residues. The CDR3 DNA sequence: TGCAGCCCCTCCCTGGGGGCGGCTAATGAAAAACGGTTTTTT. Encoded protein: CSPSLGAANEKRFF.

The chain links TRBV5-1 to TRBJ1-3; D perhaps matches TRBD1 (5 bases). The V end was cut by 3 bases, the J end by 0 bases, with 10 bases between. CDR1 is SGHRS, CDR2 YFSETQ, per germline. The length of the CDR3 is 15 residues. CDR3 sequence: CASSSAGSSGNTIYF. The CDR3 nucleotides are TGCGCCAGCAGCTCCGCAGGGTCCTCTGGAAACACCATATATTTT.

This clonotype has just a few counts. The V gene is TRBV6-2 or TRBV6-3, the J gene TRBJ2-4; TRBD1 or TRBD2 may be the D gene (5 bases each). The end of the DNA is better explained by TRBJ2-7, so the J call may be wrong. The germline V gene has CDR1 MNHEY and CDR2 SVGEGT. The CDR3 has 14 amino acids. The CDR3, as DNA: TGTGCCAGCGGGAGTCCCTTAACAGGATACGAGCAGTACTTC. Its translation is CASGSPLTGYEQYF.

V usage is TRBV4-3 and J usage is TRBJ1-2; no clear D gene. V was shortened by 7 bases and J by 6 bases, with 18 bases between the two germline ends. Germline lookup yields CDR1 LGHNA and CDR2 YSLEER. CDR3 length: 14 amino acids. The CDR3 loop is CASNRDFGRDGYTF. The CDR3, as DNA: TGCGCCAGCAACCGAGATTTTGGGAGGGATGGCTACACCTTC.

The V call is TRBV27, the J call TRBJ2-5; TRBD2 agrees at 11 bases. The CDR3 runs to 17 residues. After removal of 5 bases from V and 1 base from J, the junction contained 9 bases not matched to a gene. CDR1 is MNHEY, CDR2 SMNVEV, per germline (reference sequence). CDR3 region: CASSVPGLAELQETQYF. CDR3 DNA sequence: TGTGCCAGCAGTGTCCCGGGACTAGCGGAGCTCCAAGAGACCCAGTACTTC.

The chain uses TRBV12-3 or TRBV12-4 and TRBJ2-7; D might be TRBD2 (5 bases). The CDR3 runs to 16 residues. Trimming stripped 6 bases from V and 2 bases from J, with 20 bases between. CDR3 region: CASRAGRKQLPYEQYF. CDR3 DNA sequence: TGTGCCAGCAGAGCTGGGAGAAAACAGCTCCCCTACGAGCAGTACTTC.

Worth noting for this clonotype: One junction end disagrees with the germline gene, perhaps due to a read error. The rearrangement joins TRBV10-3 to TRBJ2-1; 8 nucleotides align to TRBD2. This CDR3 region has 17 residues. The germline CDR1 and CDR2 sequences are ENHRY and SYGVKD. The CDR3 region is CAISEPGGGGLQETQFF. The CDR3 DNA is TGTGCCATCAGTGAGCCGGGCGGCGGGGGGTTACAAGAGACCCAGTTTTTC.

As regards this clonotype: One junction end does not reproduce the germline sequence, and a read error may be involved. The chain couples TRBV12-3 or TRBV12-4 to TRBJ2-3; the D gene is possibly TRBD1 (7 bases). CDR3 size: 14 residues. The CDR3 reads CASNAGGSTDAQYF. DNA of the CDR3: TGTGCCAGCAATGCAGGGGGGTCCACAGATGCGCAGTATTTT.

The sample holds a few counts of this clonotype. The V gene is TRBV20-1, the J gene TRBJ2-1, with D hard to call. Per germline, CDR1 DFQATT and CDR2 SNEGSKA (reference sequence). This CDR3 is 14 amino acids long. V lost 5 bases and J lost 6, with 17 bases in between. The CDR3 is CSAPLGTHSNEQFF. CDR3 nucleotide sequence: TGCAGTGCTCCCCTAGGTACCCATAGCAATGAGCAGTTCTTC.

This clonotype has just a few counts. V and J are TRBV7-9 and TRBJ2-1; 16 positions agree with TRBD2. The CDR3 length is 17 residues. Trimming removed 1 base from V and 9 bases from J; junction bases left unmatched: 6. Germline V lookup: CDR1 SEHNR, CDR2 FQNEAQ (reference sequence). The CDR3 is CASSLGGLAGGPSEQFF. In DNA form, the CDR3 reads TGTGCCAGCAGCTTAGGGGGACTAGCGGGGGGGCCTAGTGAGCAGTTCTTC. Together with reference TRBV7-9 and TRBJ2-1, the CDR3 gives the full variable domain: DTGVSQNPRHKITKRGQNVTFRCDPISEHNRLYWYRQTLGQGPEFLTYFQNEAQLEKSRLLSDRFSAERPKGSFSTLEIQRTEQGDSAMYLCASSLGGLAGGPSEQFFGPGTRLTVL.

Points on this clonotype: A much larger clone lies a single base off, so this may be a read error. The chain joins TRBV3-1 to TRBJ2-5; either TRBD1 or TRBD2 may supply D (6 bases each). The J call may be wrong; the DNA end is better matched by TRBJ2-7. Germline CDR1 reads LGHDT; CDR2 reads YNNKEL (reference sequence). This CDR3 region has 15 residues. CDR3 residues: CASNRDRGPTREQYF. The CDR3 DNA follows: TGTGCCAGCAACCGAGACCGGGGGCCGACTCGCGAGCAGTACTTC.